The clone carrying this TCR beta chain was seen only a few times. Its antigen is unknown. This record belongs to a study of OX40 agonist ivuxolimab in advanced cancers. If patients had autoimmune disease history or systemic immunosuppression, they were excluded. Blood was sampled at baseline, cycle 4 day 1, and cycle 7 day 1. CDR3 size: 13 residues. Deletions cut 0 bases from V and 7 bases from J, with 5 bases between. Germline CDR1 is SGHNT and CDR2 is YYREEE (reference sequence). Study results and caveats: Among expanded peripheral T cells, antigen specificity went undetermined.

Generated by immunoSEQ multiplex PCR, the TCRdb table keeps only in-frame clones and is missing some. The sample carries around 48,000 clones, 70% to 85% recorded once. This receptor was obtained from an adult with an advanced solid tumor such as melanoma, head and neck, liver or kidney cancer. The sequencing here drew on CD4+ or CD8+ T cells sorted from blood, taken in a trial of the OX40 agonist ivuxolimab. The rearrangement links TRBV5-4 to TRBJ1-6; no definite D call. The DNA for the CDR3 is TGTGCCAGCAGCTTGGAACCAAATTCACCCCTCCACTTT. Translated: CASSLEPNSPLHF.